These T cell receptor beta chains were read from a single sample in a study of control samples from healthy donors and cancer patients. TCRdb's copy holds only in-frame clones and misses some; the assay was immunoSEQ multiplex PCR. The sample contains 100,000 to 150,000 clones, 80% to 95% of which appear only once. Sequences were obtained from blood. The receptor source for this set is a man younger than 35 in good health. CDR3s include the opening cysteine and the closing phenylalanine or tryptophan. The D gene is left open where the match is weak. A row's size may be missing; if present it is once, few, many or a size class.

clone size	V gene	J gene	CDR3 length	D gene	CDR3 protein	CDR3 DNA
.	TRBV6-5	TRBJ1-1	15	.	CASSYWGPRYTEAFF	TGTGCCAGCAGTTACTGGGGGCCCCGGTACACTGAAGCTTTCTTT
.	TRBV5-5	TRBJ2-5	14	.	CASSLGRTLETQYF	TGTGCCAGCAGCTTGGGAAGGACGTTGGAGACCCAGTACTTC
.	TRBV21-1	TRBJ1-5	16	.	CASSKAGQGAYQPQHF	TGTGCCAGCAGCAAAGCTGGCCAGGGGGCCTATCAGCCCCAGCATTTT
.	TRBV6-7	TRBJ2-5	14	.	CASSYWPEQETQYF	TGTGCCAGCAGTTACTGGCCAGAGCAAGAGACCCAGTACTTC
.	TRBV5-5	TRBJ2-3	10	TRBD2	CASAGGTLWF	TGTGCCAGCGCGGGGGGAACCCTTTGGTTT
.	TRBV15	TRBJ1-2	16	TRBD1	CATSREDRGLDYGYTF	TGTGCCACCAGCAGAGAAGACAGGGGGCTAGACTATGGCTACACCTTC
once	TRBV6-5	TRBJ2-1	15	.	CASRGLRGLYNEQFF	TGTGCCAGCAGGGGACTTCGGGGCCTATACAATGAGCAGTTCTTC
.	TRBV7-2	TRBJ2-1	14	TRBD2	CASSLGTSYNEQFF	TGTGCCAGCAGCTTGGGGACTAGCTACAATGAGCAGTTCTTC
.	TRBV19	TRBJ1-5	15	TRBD1	CASSYDRGGNQPQHF	TGTGCCAGTAGTTATGACAGGGGCGGCAATCAGCCCCAGCATTTT
.	TRBV5-1	TRBJ1-2	15	.	CASSQAGVGMDAATF	TGCGCCAGCAGCCAGGCAGGGGTTGGTATGGATGCGGCCACCTTC
.	TRBV5-6	TRBJ2-7	15	.	CASSLLPGADYEQYF	TGTGCCAGCAGCTTGTTGCCGGGGGCGGACTACGAGCAGTACTTC
.	TRBV6-2/TRBV6-3	TRBJ2-4	16	.	CASSPRPLLAKNIQYF	TGTGCCAGCAGCCCTCGGCCCCTTTTAGCCAAAAACATTCAGTACTTC
.	TRBV18	TRBJ2-3	15	.	CASSGPGQSTDTQYF	TGTGCCAGCTCCGGGCCGGGACAAAGCACAGATACGCAGTATTTT
.	TRBV18	TRBJ1-1	14	.	CASSQFGTVAEAFF	TGTGCCAGCTCACAATTCGGGACGGTCGCTGAAGCTTTCTTT
.	TRBV6-5	TRBJ1-5	14	TRBD1	CASRRTGANQPQHF	TGTGCCAGCAGGAGGACAGGGGCTAATCAGCCCCAGCATTTT
.	TRBV9	TRBJ2-4	12	TRBD1	CASADRGNIQYF	TGTGCCAGCGCGGACAGGGGAAACATTCAGTACTTC
.	TRBV6-5	TRBJ2-2	13	.	CASKRAITGELFF	TGTGCCAGCAAGAGGGCAATCACCGGGGAGCTGTTTTTT
.	TRBV10-3	TRBJ1-3	13	.	CAITSGLGNTIYF	TGTGCCATCACCTCGGGACTTGGAAACACCATATATTTT
.	TRBV16	TRBJ1-4	14	.	CASSQFPPPGEVFF	TGTGCCAGCAGCCAATTCCCACCCCCCGGGGAAGTGTTTTTT
.	TRBV6-5	TRBJ1-3	15	.	CASSYTRPSGNTIYF	TGTGCCAGCAGTTATACACGGCCCTCGGGAAACACCATATATTTT